This T cell receptor beta chain was profiled in a study of blood T cell repertoires in COVID-19. Overall study context: Nucleic acid was either cDNA or gDNA, and it came from T cells, B-cell-depleted T cells, or PBMCs.

Germline V CDR1 and CDR2: KGHSH, LQKENI. The CDR3 consists of 13 residues. Trimming took off 2 bases at V and 2 bases at J, with 6 bases between the two ends. Authors' analysis steps: Reference gene primer amplification in the assay estimated nucleated cell counts. Repertoires were generated with immunoSEQ multiplex PCR, while TCRdb's copy carries only in-frame clones and drops some. The V and J calls and clone size are taken from that table; D and trimming were inferred from the DNA. The table records about 80,000 clones, roughly 88% of them present only once. The receptor was derived from a woman of 80 years or more with acute or convalescent COVID-19. The sample was peripheral blood. The J gene is TRBJ2-5, the V gene TRBV18, with D uncertain. Written as DNA, the CDR3 is TGTGCCAGCTCACCAAGCTTACAAGAGACCCAGTACTTC. Translated, it gives CASSPSLQETQYF.